The 5 T cell receptor beta chains below come from one sample, sequenced in a study of cytomegalovirus exposure and HLA in healthy donors. 60 Vbeta and 13 Jbeta primers were used in PCR. Profiled with immunoSEQ multiplex PCR; TCRdb holds only in-frame clones, not every one. The sample holds around 200,000 clones, over 80% seen once. The sequencing sample was made of PBMCs. The receptors here all came from a woman aged 45-59 years in good health and CMV-seropositive.

The chain couples TRBV2 to TRBJ1-4; 7 bases are shared with TRBD1. With V trimmed by 7 bases and J by 3 bases, 8 bases remained unmatched. The CDR3 length is 15 residues. Germline-derived CDR1 and CDR2 are SNHLY and FYNNEI. The CDR3 bases are TGTGCCAGCACCATCGGGCAGGGGGCTAATGAAAAACTGTTTTTT. This encodes CASTIGQGANEKLFF.

This clone has just one count. The rearrangement links TRBV19 to TRBJ2-3, with 11 positions matching TRBD2. The ends lost 0 bases at V and 2 bases at J; junction bases unmatched: 10. In germline, CDR1 is LNHDA, CDR2 SQIVND (reference sequence). This CDR3 has 19 residues. For the CDR3, the DNA is TGTGCCAGTAGTATAGACTTTACCGGGACTAGCGGAGCCACAGATACGCAGTATTTT. Protein: CASSIDFTGTSGATDTQYF.

This chain joins TRBV5-5 and TRBJ2-1, with TRBD2 identical over 10 bases. Germline V gene data show CDR1 as SGHKS and CDR2 as YYEKEE (reference sequence). V trimming: 0 bases; J trimming: 4 bases; junction bases outside the gene matches: 4. The CDR3 is made up of 16 amino acids. CDR3 sequence: CASSLGWTSGYNEQFF. Written as DNA, the CDR3 is TGTGCCAGCAGCTTGGGCTGGACTAGCGGTTACAATGAGCAGTTCTTC.

The chain links TRBV15 to TRBJ2-7; tentatively, D is TRBD2 (5 bases). This CDR3 is 13 amino acids long. V was shortened by 3 bases and J by 6 bases, with 12 bases between the two germline ends. Germline CDR1 is LNHNV and CDR2 is YYDKDF (reference sequence). The DNA for the CDR3 is TGTGCCACCAGCAGTGGACTTGAAGGCGAGCAGTACTTC. Encoded protein: CATSSGLEGEQYF.

This clone was seen more than once but under ten times. The V and J genes are TRBV4-1 and TRBJ1-3, with D unresolved. Germline lookup yields CDR1 MGHRA and CDR2 YSYEKL. Trimming took off 4 bases at V and 0 bases at J, with 10 bases between the two ends. The CDR3 sequence is 15 residues long. CDR3 bases: TGCGCCAGCAGCCCGGGAGGTGTCTCTGGAAACACCATATATTTT. This gives the protein CASSPGGVSGNTIYF.